These 4 T cell receptor beta chains were all obtained from the same sample, sequenced in a study of T cell responses to AZD1222 COVID-19 vaccine. Some clones are missing from TCRdb's copy, which holds only in-frame ones; the method was immunoSEQ multiplex PCR. This repertoire shows about 140,000 clones, around 89% found once; its top ten account for 1.6%. The specimen was peripheral blood, collected on day 0 of AZD1222 vaccination. Receptor source: an adult in good health.

Note on this clone: At one end, the junction sequence differs from germline, possibly due to a read error. CDR3 DNA: TGCGCCAGCAGCCCAGGGATAGTAATTGGCAATCAGTCCCAGCATTTT. Translated: CASSPGIVIGNQSQHF. The J gene is TRBJ1-5, the V gene TRBV4-1, with a tentative D call TRBD1 (5 bases). The germline V gene encodes CDR1 MGHRA and CDR2 YSYEKL. The CDR3 is 16 residues long.

The V gene is TRBV11-2, the J gene TRBJ1-3; TRBD1 is a possible D gene (5 bases). The germline V and J ends were trimmed by 0 bases and 3 bases, with 21 bases remaining between them. The CDR3 consists of 19 residues. CDR1 is SGHAT, CDR2 FQNNGV, per germline. The CDR3 region is CASSLEGDFKMVFGNTIYF. The CDR3 DNA reads as TGTGCCAGCAGCTTAGAGGGGGACTTTAAAATGGTTTTTGGAAACACCATATATTTT. Complete variable domain (other parts from reference TRBV11-2 and TRBJ1-3): EAGVAQSPRYKIIEKRQSVAFWCNPISGHATLYWYQQILGQGPKLLIQFQNNGVVDDSQLPKDRFSAERLKGVDSTLKIQPAKLEDSAVYLCASSLEGDFKMVFGNTIYFGEGSWLTVV.

The chain recombines TRBV27 with TRBJ1-2; TRBD1 is a possible D gene (5 bases). The CDR3 runs 16 residues. From germline, CDR1 is MNHEY and CDR2 SMNVEV (reference sequence). Trimming pared 5 bases from V and 5 bases from J, leaving 21 bases between. The CDR3 sequence: CASSQRGDSGGYGYTF. The DNA of the CDR3 is TGTGCCAGCAGTCAAAGGGGAGACTCCGGAGGATATGGCTACACCTTC.

The gene calls are TRBV5-1 and TRBJ1-6; 8 nucleotides align to TRBD1. The CDR3 runs 15 residues. The germline V gene has CDR1 SGHRS and CDR2 YFSETQ. After removal of 3 bases from V and 6 bases from J, the junction contained 5 bases not matched to a gene. The CDR3 here is CASSSGTGRNSPLHF. DNA of the CDR3: TGCGCCAGCAGCTCGGGGACAGGCCGTAATTCACCCCTCCACTTT.